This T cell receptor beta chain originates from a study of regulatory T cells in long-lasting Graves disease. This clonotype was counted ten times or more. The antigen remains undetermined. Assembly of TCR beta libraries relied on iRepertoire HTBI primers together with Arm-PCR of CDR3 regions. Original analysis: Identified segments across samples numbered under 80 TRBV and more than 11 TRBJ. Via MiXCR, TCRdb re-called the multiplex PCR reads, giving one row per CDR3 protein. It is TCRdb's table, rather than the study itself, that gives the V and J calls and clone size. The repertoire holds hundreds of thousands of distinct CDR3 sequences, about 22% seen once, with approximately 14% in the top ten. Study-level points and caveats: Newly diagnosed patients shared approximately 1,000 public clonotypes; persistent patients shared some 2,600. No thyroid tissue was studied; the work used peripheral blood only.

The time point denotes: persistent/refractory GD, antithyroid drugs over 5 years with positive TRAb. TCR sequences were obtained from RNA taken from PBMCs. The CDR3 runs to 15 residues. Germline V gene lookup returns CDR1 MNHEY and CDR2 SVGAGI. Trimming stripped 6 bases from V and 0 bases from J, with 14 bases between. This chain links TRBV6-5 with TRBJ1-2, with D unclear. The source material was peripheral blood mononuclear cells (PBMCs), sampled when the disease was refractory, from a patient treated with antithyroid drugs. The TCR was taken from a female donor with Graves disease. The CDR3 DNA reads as TGTGCCAGCAGATCCTCGGACGGAGCTAACTATGGCTACACCTTC. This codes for CASRSSDGANYGYTF.